This is a list of T cell receptor beta chains from one sample in a study of blood T cells in healthy people across ages. Using its own MiXCR run on the 5' RACE reads, TCRdb lists one record per CDR3 protein. Here the sample spans fewer than 950,000 distinct CDR3 sequences, about 34% being singletons. Sequencing was carried out using blood. These receptors were obtained from a man aged 18 to 35 in good health. Both conserved end residues are part of each CDR3. A D gene is named only where the DNA matches it firmly. Part of the rows lack a size; the others show once, few, many or a class for expanded clones.

>.|TRBJ2-5|TRBD2|TRBV20-1
CSARSRLAGTYNEQYF
TGCAGTGCTAGAAGTCGGCTAGCGGGGACATATAATGAGCAGTACTTC
>.|TRBJ1-1|.|TRBV5-6
CASGPSGDAEAFF
TGTGCCAGCGGCCCCAGTGGGGATGCTGAAGCTTTCTTT
>.|TRBJ2-1|.|TRBV29-1
CSVLQGGDEQFF
TGCAGCGTTCTCCAGGGGGGGGATGAGCAGTTCTTC
>many|TRBJ1-2|TRBD1|TRBV4-1
CASSQGTGINYGYTF
TGCGCCAGCAGCCAAGGGACAGGGATAAACTATGGCTACACCTTC
>many|TRBJ2-1|.|TRBV7-2
CASRGLLDEQFF
TGTGCCAGCAGGGGTTTGTTGGATGAGCAGTTCTTC
>.|TRBJ1-1|.|TRBV6-2/TRBV6-3
CASSYAPEGYTEAFF
TGTGCCAGCAGTTACGCGCCCGAGGGGTACACTGAAGCTTTCTTT
>few|TRBJ1-4|.|TRBV7-2
CASSLGSTTNEKLFF
TGTGCCAGCAGCTTAGGGTCTACAACTAATGAAAAACTGTTTTTT
>.|TRBJ2-3|TRBD2|TRBV6-5
CASSYSGGGAGTDTQYF
TGTGCCAGCAGTTACTCAGGCGGGGGGGCCGGAACAGATACGCAGTATTTT
>few|TRBJ2-5|.|TRBV12-3/TRBV12-4
CASSLGQAPRETQYF
TGTGCCAGCAGTTTGGGGCAGGCCCCCAGGGAGACCCAGTACTTC
>few|TRBJ1-1|.|TRBV9
CASSADLMNTEAFF
TGTGCCAGCAGCGCGGACTTGATGAACACTGAAGCTTTCTTT
>.|TRBJ2-5|.|TRBV7-2
CASTKGRIGPETQYF
TGTGCCAGCACCAAAGGGCGTATCGGACCGGAGACCCAGTACTTC
>few|TRBJ1-4|.|TRBV7-9
CASSTRTLEKLFF
TGTGCCAGCAGCACACGGACTCTCGAAAAACTGTTTTTT
>.|TRBJ1-2|.|TRBV25-1
CASSEFGSYGYTF
TGTGCCAGCAGTGAATTTGGGAGTTATGGCTACACCTTC
>.|TRBJ2-7|.|TRBV20-1
CSASVFNVNEQYF
TGCAGTGCTAGCGTTTTCAACGTGAATGAGCAGTACTTC
>.|TRBJ2-6|TRBD1|TRBV9
CASSAGQGSGANVLTF
TGTGCCAGCAGCGCAGGACAGGGGAGCGGGGCCAACGTCCTGACTTTC
>.|TRBJ1-4|.|TRBV3-1
CASSPTQGDEKLFF
TGTGCCAGCAGCCCGACCCAGGGCGATGAAAAACTGTTTTTT
>.|TRBJ1-5|.|TRBV7-2
CASRAEGNQPQHF
TGTGCCAGCAGGGCAGAGGGCAATCAGCCCCAGCATTTT
>few|TRBJ2-2|.|TRBV4-3
CASSQDFRGARGTGELFF
TGCGCCAGCAGCCAAGATTTCCGCGGGGCCCGAGGAACCGGGGAGCTGTTTTTT
>.|TRBJ2-1|.|TRBV7-6
CASSLSPPPYNEQFF
TGTGCCAGCAGCTTAAGTCCCCCTCCCTACAATGAGCAGTTCTTC
>.|TRBJ1-2|.|TRBV7-9
CASSLVGDIIRYTF
TGTGCCAGCAGCTTAGTTGGGGACATAATACGCTACACCTTC
>.|TRBJ2-5|.|TRBV6-6
CASSDGHREAQYF
TGTGCCAGCAGTGACGGACACCGTGAGGCCCAGTACTTC
>.|TRBJ2-3|.|TRBV27
CASSLSGLRVDTQYF
TGTGCCAGCAGTTTATCAGGTCTTCGGGTTGATACGCAGTATTTT
>.|TRBJ1-1|TRBD1|TRBV9
CASQGGAGTMNTEAFF
TGTGCCAGCCAAGGGGGCGCTGGGACTATGAACACTGAAGCTTTCTTT
>.|TRBJ2-1|.|TRBV3-1
CASSQVAPHEQFF
TGTGCCAGCAGCCAAGTCGCTCCGCATGAGCAGTTCTTC
>few|TRBJ2-7|TRBD2|TRBV6-6
CASSYRAGGPYEQYF
TGTGCCAGCAGTTACAGGGCGGGGGGGCCGTACGAGCAGTACTTC
>.|TRBJ1-3|.|TRBV7-2
CASGRRGFSGNTIYF
TGTGCCAGCGGAAGAAGAGGGTTCTCTGGAAACACCATATATTTT
>.|TRBJ2-1|TRBD2|TRBV5-1
CASSETSGVSEQFF
TGCGCCAGCAGTGAGACTAGCGGGGTGAGTGAACAGTTCTTC
>few|TRBJ2-5|.|TRBV7-9
CSSSLEETQYF
TGTTCCAGCAGCTTAGAGGAGACCCAGTACTTC
>few|TRBJ2-5|TRBD2|TRBV6-5
CASSYSRGRAEQYF
TGTGCCAGCAGTTACTCGAGAGGGAGGGCTGAGCAGTACTTC
>.|TRBJ1-5|.|TRBV21-1
CASSKESVESNQPQHF
TGTGCCAGCAGCAAAGAGAGTGTCGAGAGCAATCAGCCCCAGCATTTT
>many|TRBJ2-3|TRBD1|TRBV2
CASSAYRGSDTQYF
TGTGCCAGCAGTGCCTACAGGGGGTCGGATACGCAGTATTTT
>.|TRBJ2-7|.|TRBV14
CASSQDLYRAREQYF
TGTGCCAGCAGCCAAGATCTCTACAGGGCCCGCGAGCAGTACTTC
>.|TRBJ1-2|.|TRBV7-2
CASSLVQHQYGYTF
TGTGCCAGCAGCTTAGTACAGCACCAATATGGCTACACCTTC
>.|TRBJ2-7|.|TRBV5-1
CASSFNSIYNEQYF
TGCGCCAGCAGCTTCAACAGCATATACAATGAGCAGTACTTC
>.|TRBJ1-2|.|TRBV20-1
CSARTTGFGYGYTF
TGCAGTGCTCGGACGACAGGCTTTGGCTATGGCTACACCTTC
>.|TRBJ1-5|.|TRBV6-2/TRBV6-3
CASKPGDQKPQHF
TGTGCCAGCAAACCAGGGGACCAGAAGCCCCAGCATTTT
>.|TRBJ2-2|.|TRBV6-5
CASSTRDLTSTGELFF
TGTGCCAGCAGTACCCGGGACTTAACTAGTACCGGGGAGCTGTTTTTT
>.|TRBJ1-5|TRBD1|TRBV28
CAGSLFGQGAQPQHF
TGTGCCGGCAGTTTATTCGGACAGGGGGCACAGCCCCAGCATTTT
>.|TRBJ2-7|.|TRBV30
CAWSASSSYEQYF
TGTGCCTGGAGTGCTTCCAGCTCCTACGAGCAGTACTTC
>few|TRBJ2-7|.|TRBV3-1
CASSLGPSASYEQYF
TGTGCCAGCAGCCTCGGACCATCAGCTTCCTACGAGCAGTACTTC
>.|TRBJ2-3|.|TRBV5-1
CASSLIPESTDTQYF
TGCGCCAGCAGCCTGATTCCAGAGAGCACAGATACGCAGTATTTT
>many|TRBJ2-3|.|TRBV7-2
CASSEGLDRTDTQYF
TGTGCCAGCAGCGAGGGATTAGATCGCACAGATACGCAGTATTTT
>few|TRBJ1-4|TRBD1|TRBV3-1
CASTLGGTGVEKLFF
TGTGCCAGCACCCTAGGGGGGACAGGGGTTGAAAAACTGTTTTTT
>.|TRBJ2-2|.|TRBV9
CASSVVSHLRAAGELFF
TGTGCCAGCAGCGTAGTATCCCACCTGAGGGCCGCCGGGGAGCTGTTTTTT
>.|TRBJ1-4|.|TRBV12-3/TRBV12-4
CASTPAGDSEKLFF
TGTGCCAGCACCCCGGCCGGAGACAGTGAAAAACTGTTTTTT
>.|TRBJ1-1|.|TRBV5-8
CASSLEGAEGTEAFF
TGTGCCAGCAGCTTGGAAGGGGCTGAGGGAACTGAAGCTTTCTTT
>.|TRBJ1-2|TRBD1|TRBV12-3/TRBV12-4
CASSSGTGPSPDYGYTF
TGTGCCAGCAGCTCGGGGACAGGGCCTTCGCCAGACTATGGCTACACCTTC
>.|TRBJ2-5|TRBD1|TRBV7-8
CASHRGLSETQYF
TGTGCCAGCCACAGGGGGCTGTCGGAGACCCAGTACTTC
>.|TRBJ2-7|.|TRBV7-2
CASSLAGPSFEQYF
TGTGCCAGCAGCTTAGCAGGGCCTAGCTTCGAGCAGTACTTC
>.|TRBJ2-4|.|TRBV7-2
CASSLVVGGKNIQYF
TGTGCCAGCAGCTTAGTTGTGGGCGGAAAAAACATTCAGTACTTC
>.|TRBJ2-3|TRBD2|TRBV6-2/TRBV6-3
CASTPRRGGDTQYF
TGTGCCAGCACCCCAAGGCGGGGGGGAGATACGCAGTATTTT
>.|TRBJ1-1|.|TRBV5-1
CAKITGVNTEAFF
TGCGCCAAAATAACCGGGGTGAACACTGAAGCTTTCTTT
>.|TRBJ1-1|.|TRBV6-5
CASSKPGGTEAFF
TGTGCCAGCAGTAAGCCCGGGGGCACTGAAGCTTTCTTT
>.|TRBJ1-5|.|TRBV7-2
CASSSPGNQPQHF
TGTGCCAGCAGTAGCCCGGGGAATCAGCCCCAGCATTTT
>.|TRBJ1-2|.|TRBV4-1
CASSQGGGIYGYTF
TGCGCCAGCAGCCAAGGTGGGGGAATCTATGGCTACACCTTC